This TCR beta chain was recorded in a study of T cell responses to AZD1222 COVID-19 vaccine. V lost 6 bases to trimming and J lost 0 bases, with 8 bases between them. This CDR3 has 13 amino acids. Germline V lookup: CDR1 MGHRA, CDR2 YSYEKL. Sequencing used immunoSEQ multiplex PCR; TCRdb keeps in-frame clones, though not all of them. The data hold approximately 190,000 clones, with 85% to 95% observed a single time. This specimen was peripheral blood, taken 28 days after the second AZD1222 dose. This clonotype was sampled from an adult who received the AZD1222 COVID-19 vaccine. The chain carries TRBV4-1 and TRBJ2-5; perhaps TRBD1 as D (6 bases). The CDR3 reads CASRRDNQETQYF. CDR3 DNA: TGCGCCAGCAGAAGGGACAACCAAGAGACCCAGTACTTC.